This entry lists 18 T cell receptor beta chains sequenced from one sample in a study of tissue T cells after allogeneic stem cell transplantation. Some clones are missing from TCRdb's copy, which holds only in-frame ones; the method was immunoSEQ multiplex PCR. The top ten clones hold roughly 0.96% of a sample with some 17,000 clones, roughly three quarters of them seen once. Material: spleen. The receptor set was obtained from a female BALB/c mouse in good health. MHC haplotype: H2-d.

Only one count was recorded for this clone. Gene and germline names: mouse. The DNA ends 1 residue before the CDR3 does, and the rest of the CDR3 is filled in from the germline J gene. This rearrangement joins TRBV21 to TRBJ1-4; D is unresolved. TRBV21 is recorded as an ORF, its role being uncertain. This CDR3 is built from 15 residues. Deletions cut 0 bases from V and 1 base from J, with 6 bases between. The CDR3 loop is CASSQSTASNERLFF. The CDR3 DNA, read in part, is TGTGCTAGCAGTCAATCCACAGCTTCCAACGAAAGATTATTT.

On this clone: Gene labels here are mouse ones. Read coverage stops 1 residue before the CDR3 terminus; the germline J gene supplies the remainder. The J gene is TRBJ2-4, the V gene TRBV31; possibly TRBD1 for D (5 bases). CDR1 and CDR2 (germline): GKSSPN, SITVG. The CDR3 sequence is 12 residues long. V gave up 0 bases and J gave up 8 bases, with 9 bases separating them. The CDR3 loop is CAWSLGQGTLYF. The sequenced CDR3 bases are TGTGCCTGGAGTCTAGGGCAGGGCACCTTGTAC.

As regards this clone: Genes and germline are mouse. The read ends 1 residue shy of where the CDR3 ends; the end is completed using the germline J gene. V and J are TRBV19 and TRBJ2-4; TRBD2 aligns across 7 bases. The germline gives CDR1 FNHDT, CDR2 SITEND (reference sequence). J gave up 12 bases and V 0 bases, and 4 bases lay outside the gene matches. The CDR3 consists of 12 residues. The sequenced part of the CDR3 DNA is TGTGCCAGCAGTATAGGGGTGGGGGGATTGTAC. Amino acids: CASSIGVGGLY. Given in full, the CDR3 is CASSIGVGGLYF.

As concerns this clone: Genes and germline come from the mouse. The CDR3 end falls 1 residue outside the read, so it is completed with the germline J gene. This specimen includes other DNA sequences encoding the same CDR3. The chain couples TRBV2 to TRBJ2-7; weak D call: TRBD2 (5 bases). Germline V gene sequence: CDR1 LGHNA, CDR2 YSYQKL. With 0 bases removed from V and 7 bases from J, the gap between germline ends came to 10 bases. CDR3 length: 13 residues. The CDR3 region is CASSQESGREQYF. CDR3 DNA, as far as it was read: TGTGCCAGCAGCCAAGAATCTGGGAGAGAACAGTAC.

A remark on this clone: Mouse gene names and germline throughout. The read is 1 residue too short to cover the CDR3 end, so that end is filled in from the germline J gene. V usage is TRBV31 and J usage is TRBJ1-6; 8 bases align to TRBD1. TRBJ1-6 qualifies as an ORF whose function is uncertain. The CDR3 consists of 15 residues. Unmatched junction bases numbered 3, after V lost 5 bases and J lost 0 bases. Per germline, CDR1 GKSSPN and CDR2 SITVG. Incomplete CDR3 DNA: TGTGCCTGGCAACAGGGGGTTTCCTATAATTCGCCCCTCTAC. It codes for CAWQQGVSYNSPLY. The whole CDR3 reads CAWQQGVSYNSPLYF.

Of note for this clone: Any gene name here is a mouse gene name. The DNA ends 1 residue before the CDR3 does, and the rest of the CDR3 is filled in from the germline J gene. The chain couples TRBV19 to TRBJ1-1, with D possibly matching TRBD1 (5 bases). CDR3 size: 15 residues. V was trimmed by 4 bases and J by 1 base, leaving 14 bases between them. Germline CDR1 and CDR2: FNHDT and SITEND (reference sequence). Incomplete CDR3 DNA: TGTGCCAGCAGTCCTACGACAGAAGGGAACACAGAAGTCTTC. This sequence encodes CASSPTTEGNTEVF. The CDR3 reads in full as CASSPTTEGNTEVFF.

As concerns this clone: Gene names are the mouse ones. The read is 1 residue too short to cover the CDR3 end, so that end is filled in from the germline J gene. The chain joins TRBV13-2 to TRBJ1-6; D is uncertain. TRBJ1-6 falls under the ORF class, with uncertain function. V was clipped by 6 bases and J by 1 base, with 5 bases between them. Germline CDR1 NNHNN, CDR2 SYGAGS (reference sequence). The CDR3 covers 13 residues. The sequenced part of the CDR3 DNA is TGTGCCAGCGACAAATCCTATAATTCGCCCCTCTAC. This codes for CASDKSYNSPLY. The complete CDR3 sequence is CASDKSYNSPLYF.

A few counts support this clone. Gene names are the mouse ones. The missing CDR3 end, 1 residue past where the read stops, is filled in from the germline J gene. The gene calls are TRBV13-1 and TRBJ2-7; D may match TRBD1 or TRBD2 (5 bases each). The ends were cut back, 2 bases at V and 6 bases at J, with 9 bases in the middle. The germline V gene encodes CDR1 NSHNY and CDR2 SYGAGN. CDR3 length: 12 residues. The CDR3 loop reads CASSDGGGEQYF. The CDR3 bases that were read are TGTGCCAGCAGTGACGGGGGAGGTGAACAGTAC.

With respect to this clone: Mouse names are used for the genes. From the germline J gene comes the end of the CDR3, since the read stops 1 residue before it. The chain links TRBV2 to TRBJ2-3; D ambiguous. CDR1 is LGHNA, CDR2 YSYQKL, per germline. Trimming shortened V by 0 bases and J by 4 bases, and 11 bases separated the two germline ends. The CDR3 extends over 15 amino acids. The CDR3 sequence is CASSQDPGGTETLYF. The CDR3 bases that were read are TGTGCCAGCAGCCAAGATCCAGGCGGGACAGAAACGCTGTAT.

This clone was counted only a few times. The listed genes are named as in mouse. Read sequence stops 1 residue before the CDR3 end, and the germline J gene provides the missing end. The chain is built from TRBV19 and TRBJ2-7, with D hard to call. Germline V lookup: CDR1 FNHDT, CDR2 SITEND (reference sequence). Between the trimmed V and J ends, which lost 0 bases and 3 bases, there was a span of 4 bases. This CDR3 has 12 residues. CDR3 bases read: TGTGCCAGCAGTATAGGAAGCTATGAACAGTAC. This translates into CASSIGSYEQY. The whole CDR3 is CASSIGSYEQYF.

As for this clone: Gene names and germline refer to mouse. The CDR3 goes on 1 residue after the read ends, and that part is filled in from the germline J gene. Distinct nucleotide sequences in the sample also encode this CDR3. The chain employs TRBV4 and TRBJ2-3; no reliable D call. Germline CDR1 reads LGHDT; CDR2 reads YNNKQL (reference sequence). This CDR3 spans 12 amino acids. Trimming stripped 3 bases from V and 0 bases from J, with 1 base between. CDR3 bases read: TGTGCCAGCAGCTACAGTGCAGAAACGCTGTAT. It is translated as CASSYSAETLY. The whole CDR3 reads CASSYSAETLYF.

Points on this clone: Any gene name here is a mouse gene name. Read sequence stops 1 residue before the CDR3 end, and the germline J gene provides the missing end. This sequence joins TRBV13-3 and TRBJ2-5, with a weak D call TRBD2 (6 bases). Germline assignment: CDR1 NNHDY and CDR2 SYVADS. V shed 1 base and J shed 3 bases, with 9 bases lying between them. The CDR3 is 14 residues long. The CDR3 bases that were read are TGTGCCAGCAGTGATTCTGGGGAGCAAGACACCCAGTAC. It translates to CASSDSGEQDTQY. The full CDR3 protein reads CASSDSGEQDTQYF. Full variable domain (missing parts from reference TRBV13-3 and TRBJ2-5): EAAVTQSPRSKVAVTGGKVTLSCHQTNNHDYMYWYRQDTGHGLRLIHYSYVADSTEKGDIPDGYKASRPSQENFSLILELASLSQTAVYFCASSDSGEQDTQYFGPGTRLLVL.

A word on this clone: Here the gene names and germline are mouse. The read ends 1 residue early relative to the CDR3; the germline J gene fills the gap. The V and J genes are TRBV14 and TRBJ2-3; a possible D gene is TRBD1 (5 bases). Germline-derived CDR1 and CDR2 are SGHDT and FRDEAV. Trimming cost V 1 base and J 4 bases, with 10 bases left between them. This CDR3 contains 14 residues. The DNA read from the CDR3 is TGTGCCAGCAGTTTCGGCCCAGGGTCAGAAACGCTGTAT. This encodes CASSFGPGSETLY. The full CDR3 is CASSFGPGSETLYF.

For this clone: Gene names are mouse gene names. From the germline J gene comes the end of the CDR3, since the read stops 1 residue before it. The chain carries TRBV20 and TRBJ2-5; D might be TRBD1 or TRBD2, each matching 6 bases. CDR3 length: 13 residues. Trimming took off 0 bases at V and 6 bases at J, with 10 bases between the two ends. Germline V lookup: CDR1 GFQATS, CDR2 STVNSAI. The CDR3 DNA, read in part, is TGTGGTGCTAGGGAGGGGGCGCGCGACACCCAGTAC. Translation: CGAREGARDTQY. In full, the CDR3 is CGAREGARDTQYF.

To note about this clone: Genes here carry mouse names. The read ends 1 residue early relative to the CDR3; the germline J gene fills the gap. The rearrangement uses TRBV1 and TRBJ2-5, with 8 positions matching TRBD2. Germline V CDR1 and CDR2: NSQYPW, LRSPGD (reference sequence). CDR3 length: 14 residues. J lost 6 bases, V lost 3 bases, and 5 bases had no gene match. The CDR3 spells CTCSAGGGADTQYF. Incomplete CDR3 DNA: TGCACCTGCAGTGCGGGGGGGGGCGCGGACACCCAGTAC. The whole variable domain, filled in from reference TRBV1 and TRBJ2-5, reads VTLLEQNPRWRLVPRGQAVNLRCILKNSQYPWMSWYQQDLQKQLQWLFTLRSPGDKEVKSLPGADYLATRVTDTELRLQVANMSQGRTLYCTCSAGGGADTQYFGPGTRLLVL.

Of note for this clone: Genes and germline are mouse. From the germline J gene comes the end of the CDR3, since the read stops 1 residue before it. The chain combines TRBV19 with TRBJ2-4; 12 nucleotides align to TRBD2. The CDR3 has 16 amino acids. The germline CDR1 and CDR2 sequences are FNHDT and SITEND (reference sequence). V gave up 1 base and J gave up 4 bases; unmatched junction bases: 4. CDR3 DNA (partial): TGTGCCAGCAGTATACCCGGACTGGGGGGGGAAAACACCTTGTAC. Translated: CASSIPGLGGENTLY. The CDR3 reads in full as CASSIPGLGGENTLYF.

Details on this clone: Gene names are the mouse ones. With the read ending 1 residue before the CDR3 end, the germline J gene is used to fill in that end. This chain uses TRBV31 with TRBJ2-7, with 10 bases fitting TRBD2. The V gene end was trimmed by 0 bases and the J gene end by 7 bases; junction bases not matched to a gene: 6. The CDR3 sequence is 14 residues long. CDR1 is GKSSPN and CDR2 is SITVG in the germline V gene. CDR3 loop: CAWSLSGGAEEQYF. The DNA read from the CDR3 is TGTGCCTGGAGTCTTTCTGGGGGGGCTGAGGAACAGTAC.

This clone was seen a handful of times. Germline and genes here are mouse. Read data end 1 residue before the CDR3 end; the end is taken from the germline J gene. This chain connects TRBV2 to TRBJ2-7; TRBD2 matches at 11 bases. From germline, CDR1 is LGHNA and CDR2 YSYQKL. Unmatched junction bases numbered 5, after V lost 5 bases and J lost 2 bases. CDR3 length: 15 residues. This CDR3 reads CASSTGLGVTYEQYF. Partial CDR3 DNA: TGTGCCAGCAGCACGGGACTGGGGGTAACCTATGAACAGTAC.